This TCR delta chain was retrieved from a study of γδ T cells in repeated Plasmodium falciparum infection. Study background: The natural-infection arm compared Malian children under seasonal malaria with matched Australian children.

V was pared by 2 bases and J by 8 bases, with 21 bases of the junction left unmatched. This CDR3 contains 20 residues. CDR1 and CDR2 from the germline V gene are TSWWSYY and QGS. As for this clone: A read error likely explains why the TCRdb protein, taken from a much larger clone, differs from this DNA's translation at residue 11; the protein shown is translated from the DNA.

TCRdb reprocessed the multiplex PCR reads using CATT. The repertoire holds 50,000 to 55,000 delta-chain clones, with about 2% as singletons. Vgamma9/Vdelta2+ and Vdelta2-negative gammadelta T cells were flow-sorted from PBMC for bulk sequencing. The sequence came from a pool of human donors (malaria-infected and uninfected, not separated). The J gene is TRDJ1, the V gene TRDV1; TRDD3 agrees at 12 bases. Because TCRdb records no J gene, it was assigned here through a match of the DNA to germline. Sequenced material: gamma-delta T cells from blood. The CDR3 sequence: CALGEASVSLAGGYAIKLIF. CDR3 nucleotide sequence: TGTGCTCTTGGGGAAGCCTCTGTCTCCCTCGCTGGGGGATACGCGATCAAACTCATCTTT.